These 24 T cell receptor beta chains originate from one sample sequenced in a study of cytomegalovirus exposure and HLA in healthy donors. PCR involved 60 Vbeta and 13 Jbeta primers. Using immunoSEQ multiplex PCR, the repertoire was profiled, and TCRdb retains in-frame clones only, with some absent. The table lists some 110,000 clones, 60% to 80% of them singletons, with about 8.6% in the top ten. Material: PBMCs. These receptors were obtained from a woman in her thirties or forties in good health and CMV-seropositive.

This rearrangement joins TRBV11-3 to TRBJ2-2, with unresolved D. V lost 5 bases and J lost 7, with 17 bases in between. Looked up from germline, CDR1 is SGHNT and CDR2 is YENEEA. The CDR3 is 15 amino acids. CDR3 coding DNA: TGTGCCAGCAGCAATCCCGAGCCTATGAGCGGGGAGCTGTTTTTT. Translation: CASSNPEPMSGELFF.

As DNA, the CDR3 is TGTGCCAGCTCACCATTCTCGTCGGGAGTTCCCGAGCAGTACTTC. This encodes CASSPFSSGVPEQYF. This chain uses TRBV18 with TRBJ2-7; a possible D gene is TRBD2 (6 bases). Between the trimmed V and J ends, which lost 2 bases and 6 bases, there was a span of 17 bases. Germline V CDR1 and CDR2: KGHSH, LQKENI. This CDR3 spans 15 amino acids.

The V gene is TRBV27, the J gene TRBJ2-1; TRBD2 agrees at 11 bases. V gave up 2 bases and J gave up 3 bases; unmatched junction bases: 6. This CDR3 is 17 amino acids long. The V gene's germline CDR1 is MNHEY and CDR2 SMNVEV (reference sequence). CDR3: CASSLPTLAGVYNEQFF. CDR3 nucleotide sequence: TGTGCCAGCAGTTTACCAACACTAGCGGGGGTCTACAATGAGCAGTTCTTC.

The CDR3 region is CASSRLQGGNTEAFF. CDR3 nucleotide sequence: TGCGCCAGCAGCCGCCTACAGGGGGGGAACACTGAAGCTTTCTTT. V usage is TRBV4-1 and J usage is TRBJ1-1; 8 bases are shared with TRBD1. This CDR3 is 15 amino acids long. Losses at the gene ends were 4 bases for V and 1 base for J; bases not matched to a gene: 5. Looked up from germline, CDR1 is MGHRA and CDR2 is YSYEKL.

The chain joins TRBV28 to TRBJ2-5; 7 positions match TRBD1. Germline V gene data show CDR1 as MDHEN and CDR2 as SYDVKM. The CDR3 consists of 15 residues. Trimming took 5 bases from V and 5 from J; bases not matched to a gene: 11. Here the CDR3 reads CASSGDRVEVETQYF. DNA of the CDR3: TGTGCCAGCAGTGGCGACAGGGTAGAGGTCGAGACCCAGTACTTC.

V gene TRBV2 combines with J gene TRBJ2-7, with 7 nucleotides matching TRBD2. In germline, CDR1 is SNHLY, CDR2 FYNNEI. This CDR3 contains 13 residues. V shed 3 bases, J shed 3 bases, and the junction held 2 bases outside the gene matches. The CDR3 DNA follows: TGTGCCAGCAGTGATGGGACTAACTACGAGCAGTACTTC. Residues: CASSDGTNYEQYF.

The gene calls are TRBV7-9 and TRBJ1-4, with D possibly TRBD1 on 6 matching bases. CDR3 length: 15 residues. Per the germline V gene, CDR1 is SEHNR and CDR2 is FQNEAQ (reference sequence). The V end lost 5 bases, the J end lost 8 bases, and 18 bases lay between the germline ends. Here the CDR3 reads CASSPPGGAREKLFF. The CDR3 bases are TGTGCCAGCAGCCCACCGGGGGGCGCGAGAGAAAAACTGTTTTTT.

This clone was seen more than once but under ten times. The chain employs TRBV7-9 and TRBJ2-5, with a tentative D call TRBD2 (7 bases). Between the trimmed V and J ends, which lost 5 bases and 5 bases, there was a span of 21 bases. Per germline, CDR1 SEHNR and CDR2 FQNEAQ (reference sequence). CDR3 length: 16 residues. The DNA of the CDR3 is TGTGCCAGCAGCCCGGGGGGCTGGGGAATCGGGGAGACCCAGTACTTC. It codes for CASSPGGWGIGETQYF.

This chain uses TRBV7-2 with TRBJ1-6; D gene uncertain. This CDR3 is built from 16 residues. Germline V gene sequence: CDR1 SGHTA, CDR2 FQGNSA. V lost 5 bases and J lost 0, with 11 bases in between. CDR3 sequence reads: CASSPRGSSYNSPLHF. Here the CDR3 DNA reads TGTGCCAGCAGCCCCCGCGGCAGCTCCTATAATTCACCCCTCCACTTT.

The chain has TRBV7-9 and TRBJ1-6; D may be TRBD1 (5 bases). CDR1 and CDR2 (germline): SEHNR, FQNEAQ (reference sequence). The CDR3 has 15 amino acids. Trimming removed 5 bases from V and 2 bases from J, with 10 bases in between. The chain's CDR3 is CASSPPGTYNSPLHF. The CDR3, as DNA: TGTGCCAGCAGCCCCCCAGGGACCTATAATTCACCCCTCCACTTT.

The CDR3 DNA reads as TGTGCCAGTAGTATGCCCCTGACAGGGAACTACGAGCAGTACTTC. Protein sequence: CASSMPLTGNYEQYF. The gene calls are TRBV19 and TRBJ2-7; 7 nucleotides line up with TRBD1. Germline assignment: CDR1 LNHDA and CDR2 SQIVND (reference sequence). The J segment lost 3 bases and the V segment lost 3 bases, leaving 8 bases of the junction unmatched. This CDR3 is built from 15 residues. The variable domain in full, completed from reference TRBV19 and TRBJ2-7, reads DGGITQSPKYLFRKEGQNVTLSCEQNLNHDAMYWYRQDPGQGLRLIYYSQIVNDFQKGDIAEGYSVSREKKESFPLTVTSAQKNPTAFYLCASSMPLTGNYEQYFGPGTRLTVT.

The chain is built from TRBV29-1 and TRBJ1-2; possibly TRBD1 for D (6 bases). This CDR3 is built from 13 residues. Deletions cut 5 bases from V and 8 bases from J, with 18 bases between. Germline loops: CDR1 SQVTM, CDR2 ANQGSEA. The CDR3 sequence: CSVWAGAIRGYTF. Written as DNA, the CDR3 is TGCAGCGTTTGGGCAGGGGCCATCCGGGGCTACACCTTC.

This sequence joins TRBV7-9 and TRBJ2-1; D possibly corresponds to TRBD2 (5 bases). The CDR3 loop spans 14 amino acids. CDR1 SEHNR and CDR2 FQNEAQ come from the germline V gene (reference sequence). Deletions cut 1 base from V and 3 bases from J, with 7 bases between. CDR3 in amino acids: CASSLESGYNEQFF. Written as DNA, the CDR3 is TGTGCCAGCAGCTTAGAGAGCGGCTACAATGAGCAGTTCTTC.

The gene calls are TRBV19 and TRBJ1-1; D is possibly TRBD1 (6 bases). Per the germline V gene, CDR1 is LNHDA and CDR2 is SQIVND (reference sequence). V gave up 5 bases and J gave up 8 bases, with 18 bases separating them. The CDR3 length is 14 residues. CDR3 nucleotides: TGTGCCAGTAGTTCCCGCGAGGGGGTTTTAGAAGCTTTCTTT. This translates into CASSSREGVLEAFF.

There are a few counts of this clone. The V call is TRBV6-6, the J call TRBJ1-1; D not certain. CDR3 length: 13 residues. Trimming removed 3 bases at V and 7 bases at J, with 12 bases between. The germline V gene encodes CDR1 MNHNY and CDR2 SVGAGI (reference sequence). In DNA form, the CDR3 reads TGTGCCAGCAGTTATACTGCCTATTATGAAGCTTTCTTT. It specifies CASSYTAYYEAFF.

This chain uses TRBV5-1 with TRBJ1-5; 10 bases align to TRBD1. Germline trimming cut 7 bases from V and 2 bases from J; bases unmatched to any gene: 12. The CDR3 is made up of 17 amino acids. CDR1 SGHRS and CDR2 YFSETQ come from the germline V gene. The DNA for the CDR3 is TGCGCCAGCGGCCCCGGTCCGGGGACAGGGGGCAATCAGCCCCAGCATTTT. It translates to CASGPGPGTGGNQPQHF. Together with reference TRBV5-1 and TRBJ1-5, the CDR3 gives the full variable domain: KAGVTQTPRYLIKTRGQQVTLSCSPISGHRSVSWYQQTPGQGLQFLFEYFSETQRNKGNFPGRFSGRQFSNSRSEMNVSTLELGDSALYLCASGPGPGTGGNQPQHFGDGTRLSIL.

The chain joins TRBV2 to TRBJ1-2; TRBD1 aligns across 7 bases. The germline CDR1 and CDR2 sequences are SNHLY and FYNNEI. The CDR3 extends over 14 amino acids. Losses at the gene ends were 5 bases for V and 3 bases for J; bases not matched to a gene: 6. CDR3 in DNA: TGTGCCAGCAGTATCGGACAGGCATACTATGGCTACACCTTC. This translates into CASSIGQAYYGYTF.

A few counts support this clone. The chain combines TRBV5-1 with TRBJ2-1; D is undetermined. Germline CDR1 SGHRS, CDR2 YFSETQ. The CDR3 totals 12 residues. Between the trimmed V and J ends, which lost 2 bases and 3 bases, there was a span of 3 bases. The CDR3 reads CASSFNYNEQFF. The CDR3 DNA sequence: TGCGCCAGCAGCTTTAACTACAATGAGCAGTTCTTC.

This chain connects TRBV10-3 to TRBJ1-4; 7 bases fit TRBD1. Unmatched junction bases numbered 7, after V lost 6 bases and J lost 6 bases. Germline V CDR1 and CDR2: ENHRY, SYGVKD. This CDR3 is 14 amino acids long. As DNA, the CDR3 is TGTGCCATCAGCGGAGACAGGGCGGATGAAAAACTGTTTTTT. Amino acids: CAISGDRADEKLFF.

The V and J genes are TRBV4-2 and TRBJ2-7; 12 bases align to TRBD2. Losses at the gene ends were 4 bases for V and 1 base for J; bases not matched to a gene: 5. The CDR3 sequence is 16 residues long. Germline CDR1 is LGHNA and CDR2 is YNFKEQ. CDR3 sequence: CASSPWTSGKSYEQYF. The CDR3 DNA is TGTGCCAGCAGCCCCTGGACTAGCGGGAAATCCTACGAGCAGTACTTC.

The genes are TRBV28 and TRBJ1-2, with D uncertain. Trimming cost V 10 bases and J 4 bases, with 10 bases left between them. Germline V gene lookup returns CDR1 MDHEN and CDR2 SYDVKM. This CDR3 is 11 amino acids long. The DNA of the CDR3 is TGTGCCACCCTCGACACCTATGGCTACACCTTC. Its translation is CATLDTYGYTF.

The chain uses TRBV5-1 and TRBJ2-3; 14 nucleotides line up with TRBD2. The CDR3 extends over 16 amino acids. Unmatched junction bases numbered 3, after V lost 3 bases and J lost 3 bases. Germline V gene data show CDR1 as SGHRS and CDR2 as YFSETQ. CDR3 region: CASSSGTSGSTDTQYF. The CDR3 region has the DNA TGCGCCAGCAGCTCTGGGACTAGCGGGAGTACAGATACGCAGTATTTT.

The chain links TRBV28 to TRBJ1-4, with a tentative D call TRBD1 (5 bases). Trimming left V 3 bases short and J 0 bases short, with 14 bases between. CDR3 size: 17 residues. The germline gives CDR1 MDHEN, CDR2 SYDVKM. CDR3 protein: CASSFSGQIATNEKLFF. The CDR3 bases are TGTGCCAGCAGTTTCTCAGGGCAGATTGCAACTAATGAAAAACTGTTTTTT.

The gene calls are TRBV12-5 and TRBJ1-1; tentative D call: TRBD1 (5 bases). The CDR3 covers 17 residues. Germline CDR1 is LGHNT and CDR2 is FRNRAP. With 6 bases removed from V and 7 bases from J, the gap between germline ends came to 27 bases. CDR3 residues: CASGISSRGYRPDEAFF. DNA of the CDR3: TGTGCTAGTGGCATCTCTTCGCGGGGTTACAGGCCTGATGAAGCTTTCTTT.